This T cell receptor (beta chain) stems from a study of response to subunit inactivated influenza vaccine. Study-level points and caveats: Authors suggested few new T cells are recruited by each seasonal influenza vaccination.

In this sample, this clonotype turned up many times. Its cognate antigen is unknown. TCRdb fed the RT-PCR reads into MiXCR, producing one record per CDR3 protein. In the table there are 530,000 or so distinct CDR3 sequences, around 15% of which are singletons. This TCR was recovered from a man aged 45-65 years who received an inactivated influenza vaccine. The sample consisted of PBMCs from blood, taken 12 days after vaccination.

The CDR3 reads CASSQQQGPNYGYTF. The CDR3 nucleotides are TGCGCCAGCAGCCAACAACAGGGTCCCAACTATGGCTACACCTTC. The V gene is TRBV4-3, the J gene TRBJ1-2; perhaps TRBD1 as D (6 bases). Germline V lookup: CDR1 LGHNA, CDR2 YSLEER. This CDR3 is built from 15 residues. V dropped 2 bases and J dropped 2 bases, with 12 bases sitting between them.